This T cell receptor (beta chain) was retrieved from a study of cytomegalovirus exposure and HLA in healthy donors. Findings and caveats of the study: Despite most TCR sequences being rare, some public TCRs occurred in many donors. Most of the CMV-associated TCR beta chains (in a later analysis) appeared to be HLA-restricted. A later analysis showed that HLA-associated TCR beta chains had undergone more clonal expansion than equally common others. Later on, an analysis found that several of the most significant clusters appeared to be linked to common viral pathogens, which included parvovirus B19.

As concerns this clone: Its antigen is unknown.

The PCR was carried out with 60 Vbeta primers and 13 Jbeta primers. The method was immunoSEQ multiplex PCR; TCRdb's version includes in-frame clones alone and lacks a portion of them. The clone table shows around 140,000 clones, with the ten largest holding about 2.2%. With V trimmed by 4 bases and J by 2 bases, 7 bases remained unmatched. This CDR3 spans 15 amino acids. The germline V gene encodes CDR1 MGHDK and CDR2 SYGVNS. The sequenced sample was PBMCs. The rearrangement joins TRBV25-1 to TRBJ2-5; 7 bases map to TRBD1. This receptor was taken from a young woman in good health and CMV-seronegative. CDR3 protein: CASSGTGTEQETQYF. The CDR3 nucleotides read TGTGCCAGCAGTGGAACCGGGACAGAGCAAGAGACCCAGTACTTC. Full variable domain (missing parts from reference TRBV25-1 and TRBJ2-5): EADIYQTPRYLVIGTGKKITLECSQTMGHDKMYWYQQDPGMELHLIHYSYGVNSTEKGDLSSESTVSRIRTEHFPLTLESARPSHTSQYLCASSGTGTEQETQYFGPGTRLLVL.